This TCR beta chain stems from a study of identical twins. Notes on the study in general: Zero-insertion findings could be partly confounded by invariant cells (MAIT and iNKT cells).

cDNA carried unique molecular identifiers, and a universal primer site was added by template switching. TCRdb passed the 5' RACE reads through MiXCR, listing each CDR3 protein once. The sample includes roughly 690,000 distinct CDR3 sequences, over 5% seen only once; the top ten take around 1.9%. There are many counts of this clonotype. Its matching antigen is unknown. Trimming stripped 3 bases from V and 2 bases from J, with 10 bases between. The CDR3 totals 15 residues. Germline V gene data show CDR1 as PRHDT and CDR2 as FYEKMQ (reference sequence). Donors uniformly comprised healthy Caucasians. Sequencing was done on a sample of naive T cells sorted from blood. V is TRBV13 and J is TRBJ1-4; no firm D call. The TCR comes from a man aged 18 to 30 in good health. In nucleotides, the CDR3 is TGTGCCAGCAGCTTGCGACTGAGGACTAATGAAAAACTGTTTTTT. It encodes CASSLRLRTNEKLFF.